These 11 T cell receptor beta chains came from one sample sequenced in a study of radiation and T cells in renal cell carcinoma. Specified time point: blood 4 weeks post-SBRT, at nephrectomy. Treatment here: 15 Gy SBRT to primary tumor, nephrectomy 4 weeks later. Measured with immunoSEQ multiplex PCR; TCRdb has only the in-frame clones, and not every one. Of roughly 61,000 clones in the sample, roughly 80% were seen once. The source material was blood, sampled from a patient whose treatment included radiotherapy and nephrectomy. The source of these receptors is a man in his fifties or sixties with renal cell carcinoma.

This clone has only a few counts. The chain uses TRBV10-1 and TRBJ1-1; D may be TRBD1 (5 bases). Trimming removed 3 bases from V and 1 base from J, with 12 bases in between. Per germline, CDR1 WNHNN and CDR2 SYGVQD (reference sequence). The CDR3 totals 15 residues. The CDR3 nucleotides are TGCGCCAGCAGTGATGCCGGGACTTCGAACACTGAAGCTTTCTTT. Translation: CASSDAGTSNTEAFF.

The chain couples TRBV2 to TRBJ2-1; D uncertain. V was cut by 7 bases and J by 0 bases, with 10 bases left in between. CDR1 and CDR2 (germline): SNHLY, FYNNEI. The CDR3 totals 14 residues. CDR3 loop: CASTSEISYNEQFF. The CDR3 region has the DNA TGTGCCAGCACCTCAGAGATCTCCTACAATGAGCAGTTCTTC.

The chain is built from TRBV6-5 and TRBJ2-1; D is possibly TRBD1 (5 bases). This CDR3 spans 14 amino acids. The V gene's germline CDR1 is MNHEY and CDR2 SVGAGI. The V gene lost 6 bases and the J gene lost 4 bases, with 13 bases spanning the gap. CDR3 in DNA: TGTGCCAGCAGCCCAGGGTGGGGTTACAATGAGCAGTTCTTC. Encoded protein: CASSPGWGYNEQFF.

The rearrangement links TRBV2 to TRBJ1-2, with D tentatively TRBD1 (6 bases). V dropped 3 bases and J dropped 4 bases, with 15 bases sitting between them. The CDR3 extends over 15 amino acids. Germline V CDR1 and CDR2: SNHLY, FYNNEI. The CDR3 sequence: CASSEEGRGTYGYTF. CDR3 DNA sequence: TGTGCCAGCAGTGAGGAGGGCAGGGGAACCTATGGCTACACCTTC.

This CDR3 is CASYPGGLATNEQFF. The CDR3 nucleotides are TGCGCCAGCTATCCGGGGGGACTAGCCACAAATGAGCAGTTCTTC. The chain has TRBV5-1 and TRBJ2-1, with TRBD2 identical over 9 bases. CDR3 length: 15 amino acids. The germline gives CDR1 SGHRS, CDR2 YFSETQ. V trimming: 7 bases; J trimming: 7 bases; junction bases outside the gene matches: 12.

The chain combines TRBV14 with TRBJ2-2; TRBD2 aligns across 7 bases. There are 19 residues in the CDR3. Germline CDR1 and CDR2: SGHDN and FVKESK. V gave up 0 bases and J gave up 5 bases; unmatched junction bases: 15. DNA for the CDR3: TGTGCCAGCAGCCAAGATCTGGCGGGAGTACACGGGGGAACCGGGGAGCTGTTTTTT. This gives the protein CASSQDLAGVHGGTGELFF.

Details on this clone: The junction differs from germline at one of its ends, possibly a read error. The chain couples TRBV27 to TRBJ1-1; D ambiguous. Germline CDR1 MNHEY, CDR2 SMNVEV (reference sequence). The CDR3 sequence is 15 residues long. The CDR3 nucleotides read TGTGCCAGCAGTTTGTCGCGACGACCGAACGCTGAAGCTTTCTTT. Amino acid sequence: CASSLSRRPNAEAFF.

J is TRBJ1-1 and V is TRBV4-3; D call uncertain. There are 14 residues in the CDR3. The V gene lost 1 base and the J gene lost 5 bases, with 11 bases spanning the gap. Germline loops: CDR1 LGHNA, CDR2 YSLEER. DNA of the CDR3: TGCGCCAGCAGCCAAGGTGAGGAGGGAACTGAAGCTTTCTTT. It is translated as CASSQGEEGTEAFF.

The CDR3 DNA follows: TGTGCCAGTAGGACGGTCAACTCTGGAAACACCATATATTTT. This translates into CASRTVNSGNTIYF. The rearrangement links TRBV19 to TRBJ1-3; D gene unclear. The germline V gene encodes CDR1 LNHDA and CDR2 SQIVND (reference sequence). Trimming stripped 6 bases from V and 0 bases from J, with 9 bases between. The length of the CDR3 is 14 residues. The whole variable domain, filled in from reference TRBV19 and TRBJ1-3, reads DGGITQSPKYLFRKEGQNVTLSCEQNLNHDAMYWYRQDPGQGLRLIYYSQIVNDFQKGDIAEGYSVSREKKESFPLTVTSAQKNPTAFYLCASRTVNSGNTIYFGEGSWLTVV.

J is TRBJ1-1 and V is TRBV10-3; perhaps TRBD1 as D (5 bases). The CDR3 is 13 residues long. Germline V CDR1 and CDR2: ENHRY, SYGVKD. The germline V and J ends were trimmed by 2 bases and 4 bases, with 8 bases remaining between them. CDR3 bases: TGTGCCATCAGTGAGGCGGGGGTCACTGAAGCTTTCTTT. Encoded protein: CAISEAGVTEAFF.

The chain links TRBV19 to TRBJ2-3, with unresolved D. CDR1 and CDR2 (germline): LNHDA, SQIVND (reference sequence). Deletions cut 4 bases from V and 1 base from J, with 15 bases between. The CDR3 loop spans 16 amino acids. The CDR3 DNA follows: TGTGCCAGTAGTAATAGGGCGGTTGTTGGCACAGATACGCAGTATTTT. Translation gives CASSNRAVVGTDTQYF.